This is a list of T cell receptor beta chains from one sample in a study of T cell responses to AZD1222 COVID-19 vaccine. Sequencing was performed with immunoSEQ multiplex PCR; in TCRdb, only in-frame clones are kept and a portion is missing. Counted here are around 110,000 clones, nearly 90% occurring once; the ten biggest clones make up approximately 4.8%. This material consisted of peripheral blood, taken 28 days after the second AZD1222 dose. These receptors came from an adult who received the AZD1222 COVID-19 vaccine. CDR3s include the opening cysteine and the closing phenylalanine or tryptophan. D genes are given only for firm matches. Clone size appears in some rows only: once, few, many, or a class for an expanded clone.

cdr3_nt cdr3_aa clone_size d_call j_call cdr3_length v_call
TGTGCCAGCAGCCAAGGAACCCGCCGGGGTAACACCGGGGAGCTGTTTTTT CASSQGTRRGNTGELFF - - TRBJ2-2 17 TRBV4-2
TGTGCCAGCAGCCAAGATTGGGGACTTGAAGCTTTCTTT CASSQDWGLEAFF - - TRBJ1-1 13 TRBV3-1/TRBV3-2
TGTGCCAGCAGCTTGGCGCCGCACGGAAACACCATATATTTT CASSLAPHGNTIYF - - TRBJ1-3 14 TRBV7-3
TGTGCCAGCAGCGGCTCTTGGACCTACGAGCAGTACTTC CASSGSWTYEQYF once - TRBJ2-7 13 TRBV7-9
TGTGCCAGCAGCGTAGCTACGCGGGGACACTACAATGAGCAGTTCTTC CASSVATRGHYNEQFF - - TRBJ2-1 16 TRBV9
TGTGCCAGCAGCCGAGTTTACGAGCAGTACTTC CASSRVYEQYF - - TRBJ2-7 11 TRBV3-1/TRBV3-2
TGTGCCAGCAGTTTCAATGTAGCAGGGAGGACTGAAGCTTTCTTT CASSFNVAGRTEAFF - - TRBJ1-1 15 TRBV28
TGTGCCAGTACCCCTAGCGGGGGGGCCGGGACCGGGGAGCTGTTTTTT CASTPSGGAGTGELFF - TRBD2 TRBJ2-2 16 TRBV19
TGTGCCAGCAGCCCACTAGCGGGGTCTTCAGATACGCAGTATTTT CASSPLAGSSDTQYF - TRBD2 TRBJ2-3 15 TRBV6-2/TRBV6-3
TGTGCCAGCAGTTTTATGACAGGGCCACTTTACAATGAGCAGTTCTTC CASSFMTGPLYNEQFF - TRBD1 TRBJ2-1 16 TRBV28
TGTGCCAGCAGTATCGTACGGGGTACGCAGTATTTT CASSIVRGTQYF - - TRBJ2-3 12 TRBV12-3/TRBV12-4
TGTGCCACCAGTGTGCGCGGTGGAAACACCGGGGAGCTGTTTTTT CATSVRGGNTGELFF - - TRBJ2-2 15 TRBV24-1
TGCGCCAGCAGCCAAGTTAGCGGGGGGGCCGGCGGAGAGCAGTTCTTC CASSQVSGGAGGEQFF - TRBD2 TRBJ2-1 16 TRBV4-1
TGTGCCAGCAGTTCCGGGACAGCCCGCTATGGCTACACCTTC CASSSGTARYGYTF few TRBD1 TRBJ1-2 14 TRBV7-9
TGTGCCAGCAGCGGCGGGACAGGGCGAGCTTTCTTT CASSGGTGRAFF - TRBD1 TRBJ1-1 12 TRBV5-4
TGTGCCAGCAGCTTCTCAGGGGGTTGGGGTTCACCCCTCCACTTT CASSFSGGWGSPLHF - TRBD1 TRBJ1-6 15 TRBV11-2
TGTGCCAGCGCTACTAGCGGCAATGAGCAGTTCTTC CASATSGNEQFF once TRBD2 TRBJ2-1 12 TRBV5-4
TGTGCCAGCAGCCAAGGTTGGGAATCGGGTGCAGGGAAAAAACTGTTTTTT CASSQGWESGAGKKLFF - - TRBJ1-4 17 TRBV3-1/TRBV3-2
TGTGCCAGCAGCTTACCAACCGGGACAGCCAGTTCACCCCTCCACTTT CASSLPTGTASSPLHF - TRBD1 TRBJ1-6 16 TRBV11-2
TGTGCCAGCAGTTCCACGGGAGGGACCGACAAGCAGTACTTC CASSSTGGTDKQYF few TRBD2 TRBJ2-7 14 TRBV6-2/TRBV6-3
TGTGCCAGCAGCTTAGCACCCCAGGTCTCCTACGAGCAGTACTTC CASSLAPQVSYEQYF - - TRBJ2-7 15 TRBV11-2
TGTGCCAGCAGCTTAGGTCGAACTATCGGGTACAATGAGCAGTTCTTC CASSLGRTIGYNEQFF - - TRBJ2-1 16 TRBV7-8
TGTGCCAGCAGCTTGGGAGAATGGCCCCGCGAGCAGTACTTC CASSLGEWPREQYF once - TRBJ2-7 14 TRBV7-9
TGTGCCAGTAGTCCGCGGACTAGCAATGAGCAGTTCTTC CASSPRTSNEQFF - TRBD2 TRBJ2-1 13 TRBV19
TGTGCCAGTAGTATAGAGTTTAATCAGCCCCAGCATTTT CASSIEFNQPQHF - - TRBJ1-5 13 TRBV19
TGTGCCGGTAACAGGGAGGCGAACACTGAAGCTTTCTTT CAGNREANTEAFF - - TRBJ1-1 13 TRBV2
TGTGCCAGCAGCTTAAGGACACCGAGCTCTGGAAACACCATATATTTT CASSLRTPSSGNTIYF - - TRBJ1-3 16 TRBV7-9
TGTGCCAGCAGTGGGGGATGGGGCCAAGAGACCCAGTACTTC CASSGGWGQETQYF - - TRBJ2-5 14 TRBV28
TGTGCCAGCAGCCTCTTGAACACTGAAGCTTTCTTT CASSLLNTEAFF - - TRBJ1-1 12 TRBV7-2
TGTGCCAGCCAATCGGGGGTGTTCACCGGGGAGCTGTTTTTT CASQSGVFTGELFF - - TRBJ2-2 14 TRBV6-5
TGTGCCAGCAGCTTCCTCTCCTACGAGCAGTACTTC CASSFLSYEQYF - - TRBJ2-7 12 TRBV7-9
TGTGCCAGCAGTTACTCGGGACAGGGGCAAGGGGCCCAGCATTTT CASSYSGQGQGAQHF - TRBD1 TRBJ1-5 15 TRBV6-5
TGTGCCAGCAGTTTAGGGGGGAGCAATCAGCCCCAGCATTTT CASSLGGSNQPQHF - - TRBJ1-5 14 TRBV28
TGTGCCAGCAGTTTAGTACTTAACGAGCAGTACTTC CASSLVLNEQYF - - TRBJ2-7 12 TRBV12-3/TRBV12-4
TGTGCCAGCACCCCGGGCAATTCACCCCTCCACTTT CASTPGNSPLHF - - TRBJ1-6 12 TRBV2
TGTGCCAGCAGCTTACGAAGTTCGGTGAACACTGAAGCTTTCTTT CASSLRSSVNTEAFF few - TRBJ1-1 15 TRBV7-8
TGTGCCAGCAGCCATTATCAGGGGGTAGATGGCTACACCTTC CASSHYQGVDGYTF - TRBD1 TRBJ1-2 14 TRBV27
TGTGCCAGCAGTGACGGGGGCTATAATTCACCCCTCCACTTT CASSDGGYNSPLHF - - TRBJ1-6 14 TRBV6-4
TGTGCCAGCAGCCAAAGACAGGGTGACAACTGGTTCTTC CASSQRQGDNWFF - TRBD1 TRBJ2-7 13 TRBV7-9
TGTGCCAGCAGCTTGTTACTGGGACAGAACACTGAAGCTTTCTTT CASSLLLGQNTEAFF - - TRBJ1-1 15 TRBV5-5
TGTGCCAGCAGCCCCGTTCCAGCGGGGTATGAGCAGTTCTTC CASSPVPAGYEQFF - TRBD2 TRBJ2-1 14 TRBV9
TGTGCCAGCAGCTCTCCCGGGACAGGGGTTAACACTGAAGCTTTCTTT CASSSPGTGVNTEAFF - TRBD1 TRBJ1-1 16 TRBV7-2
TGTGCCAGCAGCAAGGGGACAGCGAACACTGAAGCTTTCTTT CASSKGTANTEAFF few TRBD1 TRBJ1-1 14 TRBV7-8
TGTGCCTGGAGTCTTACAGGGGGCGGTCAGCCCCAGCATTTT CAWSLTGGGQPQHF - TRBD1 TRBJ1-5 14 TRBV30
TGTGCCAGCAGTTTGGGTAGCAATCAGCCCCAGCATTTT CASSLGSNQPQHF - - TRBJ1-5 13 TRBV27
TGCGCCAGCAGCGAGGGGACTAGCGGATCCTACAATGAGCAGTTCTTC CASSEGTSGSYNEQFF - TRBD2 TRBJ2-1 16 TRBV10-1
TGTGCCAGCAGCTTGGGGGTGGGGAGCAATCAGCCCCAGCATTTT CASSLGVGSNQPQHF - - TRBJ1-5 15 TRBV5-5
TGTGCCAGCCGTGGGAATCTGGGGACCGGGGAGCTGTTTTTT CASRGNLGTGELFF - - TRBJ2-2 14 TRBV7-3
TGTGCCAGCAGCTTATCGCCAGGGGACAATTCACCCCTCCACTTT CASSLSPGDNSPLHF few - TRBJ1-6 15 TRBV11-2
TGCGCCAGCAGCCGCGATAAAGAACTTGACATTCAGTACTTC CASSRDKELDIQYF - - TRBJ2-4 14 TRBV5-1
TGCGCCAGCAGCCAAACGGGACTAGCGGGGGAGACCCAGTACTTC CASSQTGLAGETQYF - TRBD2 TRBJ2-5 15 TRBV4-1
TGTGCCACCAGTGAAGGGAGGAGGGGAAGGGCTGAAGCTTTCTTT CATSEGRRGRAEAFF - - TRBJ1-1 15 TRBV24-1
TGTGCCAGCAGTCAACTGGGACAGTTGAACACTGAAGCTTTCTTT CASSQLGQLNTEAFF few TRBD1 TRBJ1-1 15 TRBV6-5
TGTGCCAGCAGCCGAACTTCAGGGGGTGAAGCTTTCTTT CASSRTSGGEAFF - TRBD1 TRBJ1-1 13 TRBV6-5
TGTGCCAGCAGAGGGAGCTCCTACAATGAGCAGTTCTTC CASRGSSYNEQFF - - TRBJ2-1 13 TRBV28